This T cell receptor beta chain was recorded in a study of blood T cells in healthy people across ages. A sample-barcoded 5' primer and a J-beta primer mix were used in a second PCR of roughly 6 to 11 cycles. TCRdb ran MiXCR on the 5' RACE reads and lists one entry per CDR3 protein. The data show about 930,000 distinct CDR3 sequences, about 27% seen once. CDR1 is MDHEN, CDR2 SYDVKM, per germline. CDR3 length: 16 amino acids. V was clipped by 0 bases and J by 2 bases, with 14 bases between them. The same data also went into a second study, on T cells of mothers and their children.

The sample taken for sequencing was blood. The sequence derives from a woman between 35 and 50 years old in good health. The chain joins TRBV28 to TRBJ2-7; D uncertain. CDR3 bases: TGTGCCAGCAGTTTATGGGCAAAACAAACTACCTACGAGCAGTACTTC. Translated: CASSLWAKQTTYEQYF.